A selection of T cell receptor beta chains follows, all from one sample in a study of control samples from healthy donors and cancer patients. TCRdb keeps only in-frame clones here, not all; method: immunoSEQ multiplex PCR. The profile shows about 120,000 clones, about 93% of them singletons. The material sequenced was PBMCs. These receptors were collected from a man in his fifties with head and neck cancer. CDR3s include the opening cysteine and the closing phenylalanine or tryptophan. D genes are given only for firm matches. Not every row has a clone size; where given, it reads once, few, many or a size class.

CDR3: CASSEVAMNTEAFF
DNA: TGTGCCAGCAGTGAGGTCGCCATGAACACTGAAGCTTTCTTT
V: TRBV2
size: -
J: TRBJ1-1
D: -

CDR3: CASSPPQGPNQPQHF
DNA: TGTGCCAGCAGCCCCCCCCAGGGCCCCAATCAGCCCCAGCATTTT
V: TRBV7-9
size: -
J: TRBJ1-5
D: -

CDR3: CASSPQRVGADEQFF
DNA: TGCGCCAGCAGCCCGCAGCGCGTTGGTGCCGATGAGCAGTTCTTC
V: TRBV4-1
size: -
J: TRBJ2-1
D: -

CDR3: CASRALDRTGEKLFF
DNA: TGTGCCAGTAGGGCCCTTGACCGGACGGGCGAAAAACTGTTTTTT
V: TRBV19
size: -
J: TRBJ1-4
D: -

CDR3: CASSARTGVGEKLFF
DNA: TGTGCCAGCAGCGCCCGGACAGGGGTGGGTGAAAAACTGTTTTTT
V: TRBV9
size: -
J: TRBJ1-4
D: TRBD1

CDR3: CASSPTTGTGATMQYF
DNA: TGTGCCAGCTCACCGACGACCGGGACAGGGGCAACCATGCAGTACTTC
V: TRBV18
size: -
J: TRBJ2-4
D: TRBD1

CDR3: CASSITPGTGKDEQYF
DNA: TGTGCCAGCAGCATCACACCGGGGACAGGGAAAGACGAGCAGTACTTC
V: TRBV6-6
size: -
J: TRBJ2-7
D: TRBD1

CDR3: CSASTSYNSPLHF
DNA: TGCAGTGCTAGTACGAGTTATAATTCACCCCTCCACTTT
V: TRBV20-1
size: -
J: TRBJ1-6
D: -

CDR3: CASSQATGAGELFF
DNA: TGTGCCAGCAGCCAGGCGACAGGGGCCGGGGAGCTGTTTTTT
V: TRBV4-2
size: -
J: TRBJ2-2
D: TRBD1

CDR3: CASSLRKSSYNSPLHF
DNA: TGTGCCAGCAGCCTGAGGAAGAGCTCCTATAATTCACCCCTCCACTTT
V: TRBV7-2
size: -
J: TRBJ1-6
D: -

CDR3: CASSLEGGQAITGELFF
DNA: TGTGCCAGCAGCTTAGAGGGAGGACAGGCCATCACCGGGGAGCTGTTTTTT
V: TRBV11-3
size: -
J: TRBJ2-2
D: -

CDR3: CASRTKLANTEAFF
DNA: TGTGCCAGCAGAACGAAGCTCGCGAACACTGAAGCTTTCTTT
V: TRBV28
size: -
J: TRBJ1-1
D: -

CDR3: CASSLGTGANVLTF
DNA: TGCGCCAGCAGCTTGGGGACTGGGGCCAACGTCCTGACTTTC
V: TRBV5-1
size: once
J: TRBJ2-6
D: -

CDR3: CASSRHGQVNEQYF
DNA: TGTGCCAGCAGCCGACACGGACAGGTCAACGAGCAGTACTTC
V: TRBV3-1/TRBV3-2
size: once
J: TRBJ2-7
D: TRBD1

CDR3: CASSEVSTLEKLFF
DNA: TGTGCCAGCAGTGAAGTTTCCACCCTTGAAAAACTGTTTTTT
V: TRBV6-1
size: -
J: TRBJ1-4
D: -

CDR3: CASNEGRRNEKLFF
DNA: TGTGCCAGTAACGAGGGTAGGAGAAATGAAAAACTGTTTTTT
V: TRBV19
size: -
J: TRBJ1-4
D: -

CDR3: CATSAPGTGSYNEQFF
DNA: TGTGCCACCAGTGCCCCCGGGACAGGGAGCTACAATGAGCAGTTCTTC
V: TRBV24-1
size: -
J: TRBJ2-1
D: TRBD1

CDR3: CASSQDPPGNTGELFF
DNA: TGTGCCAGCAGCCAAGATCCCCCGGGGAACACCGGGGAGCTGTTTTTT
V: TRBV3-1/TRBV3-2
size: -
J: TRBJ2-2
D: -

CDR3: CASSARQGASGNTIYF
DNA: TGTGCCAGTAGTGCCCGACAGGGAGCCTCTGGAAACACCATATATTTT
V: TRBV19
size: -
J: TRBJ1-3
D: TRBD1

CDR3: CASSSAVGTPRAETQYF
DNA: TGTGCCAGCAGCTCAGCGGTGGGGACCCCTAGAGCGGAGACCCAGTACTTC
V: TRBV7-2
size: -
J: TRBJ2-5
D: -

CDR3: CASSPRTSGNTIYF
DNA: TGTGCCAGCAGCCCTCGGACCTCTGGAAACACCATATATTTT
V: TRBV9
size: once
J: TRBJ1-3
D: -

CDR3: CASSLRDGGGYTF
DNA: TGTGCCAGCAGCCTCAGGGACGGGGGAGGCTACACCTTC
V: TRBV3-1/TRBV3-2
size: -
J: TRBJ1-2
D: -

CDR3: CASSLLIGGSIQETQYF
DNA: TGTGCCAGCAGCTTGTTGATAGGGGGCTCGATCCAAGAGACCCAGTACTTC
V: TRBV7-6
size: once
J: TRBJ2-5
D: TRBD1

CDR3: CASSLGAKTNYGYTF
DNA: TGTGCCAGCAGCTTAGGGGCCAAGACTAACTATGGCTACACCTTC
V: TRBV11-2
size: -
J: TRBJ1-2
D: -

CDR3: CASSFRDRDNEQFF
DNA: TGTGCCAGCAGCTTTCGGGACAGGGACAATGAGCAGTTCTTC
V: TRBV11-3
size: -
J: TRBJ2-1
D: TRBD1

CDR3: CASREWGRMMNTEAFF
DNA: TGTGCCAGCAGAGAATGGGGGCGGATGATGAACACTGAAGCTTTCTTT
V: TRBV7-9
size: -
J: TRBJ1-1
D: -

CDR3: CASSLRQGGNTIYF
DNA: TGTGCCAGCAGCTTGCGTCAGGGAGGAAACACCATATATTTT
V: TRBV5-8
size: -
J: TRBJ1-3
D: -

CDR3: CASSATGVRAYEQYF
DNA: TGTGCCAGTAGTGCGACAGGGGTACGGGCCTACGAGCAGTACTTC
V: TRBV19
size: -
J: TRBJ2-7
D: TRBD1

CDR3: CSVDYPDRGWTEAFF
DNA: TGCAGCGTAGACTATCCGGACAGGGGATGGACTGAAGCTTTCTTT
V: TRBV29-1
size: -
J: TRBJ1-1
D: TRBD1

CDR3: CATSRGSAGGSEKLFF
DNA: TGTGCCACCAGCAGAGGTTCGGCAGGGGGGAGTGAAAAACTGTTTTTT
V: TRBV15
size: -
J: TRBJ1-4
D: TRBD1

CDR3: CASSQDFVRVTQEGTEQYF
DNA: TGCGCCAGCAGCCAAGATTTTGTGAGGGTAACCCAAGAGGGTACGGAGCAGTACTTC
V: TRBV4-1
size: -
J: TRBJ2-7
D: -